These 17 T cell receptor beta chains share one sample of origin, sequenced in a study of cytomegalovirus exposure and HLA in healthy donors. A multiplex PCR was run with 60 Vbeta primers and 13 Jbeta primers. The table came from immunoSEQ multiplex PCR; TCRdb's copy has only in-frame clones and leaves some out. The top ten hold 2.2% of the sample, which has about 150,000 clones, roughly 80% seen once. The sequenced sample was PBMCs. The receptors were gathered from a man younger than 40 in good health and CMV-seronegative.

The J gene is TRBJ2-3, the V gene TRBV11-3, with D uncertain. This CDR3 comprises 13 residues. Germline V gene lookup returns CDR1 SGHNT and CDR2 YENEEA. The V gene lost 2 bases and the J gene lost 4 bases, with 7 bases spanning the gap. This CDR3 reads CASSLFRADTQYF. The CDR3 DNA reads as TGTGCCAGCAGCTTATTCCGCGCAGATACGCAGTATTTT.

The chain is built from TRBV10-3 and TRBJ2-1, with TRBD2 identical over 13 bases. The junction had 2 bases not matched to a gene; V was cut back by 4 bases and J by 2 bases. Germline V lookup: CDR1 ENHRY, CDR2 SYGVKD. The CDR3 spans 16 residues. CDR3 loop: CAISGLAGGTYNEQFF. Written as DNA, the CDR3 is TGTGCCATCAGTGGACTAGCGGGAGGAACCTACAATGAGCAGTTCTTC.

The CDR3 sequence is CASSTGTVTYEQYF. CDR3 nucleotides: TGTGCCAGCAGTACCGGGACAGTTACCTACGAGCAGTACTTC. The chain is built from TRBV2 and TRBJ2-7, with 7 bases lining up with TRBD1. The CDR3 consists of 14 residues. From germline, CDR1 is SNHLY and CDR2 FYNNEI. Trimming at V came to 5 bases and at J to 2 bases, leaving 6 bases not matched to a gene.

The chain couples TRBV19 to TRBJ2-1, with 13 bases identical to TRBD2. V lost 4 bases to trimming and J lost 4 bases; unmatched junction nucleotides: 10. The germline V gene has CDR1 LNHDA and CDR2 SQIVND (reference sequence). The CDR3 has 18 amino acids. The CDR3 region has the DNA TGTGCCAGTAGTACAATACTAGCGGGAGGGCCAGGATACAATGAGCAGTTCTTC. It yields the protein CASSTILAGGPGYNEQFF.

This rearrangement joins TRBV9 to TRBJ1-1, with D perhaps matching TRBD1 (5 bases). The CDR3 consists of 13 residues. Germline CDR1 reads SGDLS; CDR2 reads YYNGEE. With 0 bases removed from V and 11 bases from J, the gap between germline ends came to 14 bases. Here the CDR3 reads CASSVGEERQAFF. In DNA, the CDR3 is TGTGCCAGCAGCGTAGGGGAGGAGAGACAGGCTTTCTTT.

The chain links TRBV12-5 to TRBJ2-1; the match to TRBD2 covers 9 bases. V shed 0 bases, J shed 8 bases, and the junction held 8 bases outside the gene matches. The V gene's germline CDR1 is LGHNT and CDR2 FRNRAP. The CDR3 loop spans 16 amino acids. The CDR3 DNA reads TGTGCTAGTGGTTTGGTACGAACTAGCGGGTACTATGAGCAGTTCTTC. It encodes CASGLVRTSGYYEQFF.

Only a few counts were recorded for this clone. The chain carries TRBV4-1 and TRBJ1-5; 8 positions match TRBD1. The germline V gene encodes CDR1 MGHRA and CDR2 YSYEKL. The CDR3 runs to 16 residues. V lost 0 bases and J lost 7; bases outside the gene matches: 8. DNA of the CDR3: TGCGCCAGCAGCCAAGATGAGACAGGGGTTTGGCAGCCCCAGCATTTT. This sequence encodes CASSQDETGVWQPQHF.

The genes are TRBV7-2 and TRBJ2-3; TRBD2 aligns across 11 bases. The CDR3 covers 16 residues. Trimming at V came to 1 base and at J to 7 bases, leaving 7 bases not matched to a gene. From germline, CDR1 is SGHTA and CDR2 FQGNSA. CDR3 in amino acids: CASSLEASGRLYTQYF. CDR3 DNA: TGTGCCAGCAGCTTAGAGGCTAGCGGGAGGTTGTATACGCAGTATTTT.

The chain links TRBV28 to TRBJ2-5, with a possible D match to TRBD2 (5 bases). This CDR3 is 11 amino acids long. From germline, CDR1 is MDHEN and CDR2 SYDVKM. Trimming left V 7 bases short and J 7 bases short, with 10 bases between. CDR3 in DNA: TGTGCCAGCATCTTGGCGGGGACCCAGTACTTC. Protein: CASILAGTQYF.

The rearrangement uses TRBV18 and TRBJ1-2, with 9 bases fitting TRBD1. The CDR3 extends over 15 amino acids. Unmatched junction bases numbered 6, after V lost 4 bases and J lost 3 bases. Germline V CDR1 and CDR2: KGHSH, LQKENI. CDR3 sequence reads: CASSQGQGRDYGYTF. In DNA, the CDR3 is TGTGCCAGCTCACAGGGACAGGGAAGGGACTATGGCTACACCTTC. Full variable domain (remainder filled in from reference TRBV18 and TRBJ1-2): NAGVMQNPRHLVRRRGQEARLRCSPMKGHSHVYWYRQLPEEGLKFMVYLQKENIIDESGMPKERFSAEFPKEGPSILRIQQVVRGDSAAYFCASSQGQGRDYGYTFGSGTRLTVV.

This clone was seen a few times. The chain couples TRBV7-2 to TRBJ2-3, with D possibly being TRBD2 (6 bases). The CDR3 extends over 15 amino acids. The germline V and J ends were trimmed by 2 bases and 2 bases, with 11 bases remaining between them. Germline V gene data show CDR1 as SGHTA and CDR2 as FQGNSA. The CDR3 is CASSLYAGPTDTQYF. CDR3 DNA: TGTGCCAGCAGCTTATATGCGGGACCCACAGATACGCAGTATTTT.

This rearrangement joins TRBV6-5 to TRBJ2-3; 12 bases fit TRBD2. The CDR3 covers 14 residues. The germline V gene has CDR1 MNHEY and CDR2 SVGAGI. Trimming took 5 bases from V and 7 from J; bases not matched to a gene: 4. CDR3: CASSTSGRLNTQYF. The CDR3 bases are TGTGCCAGCAGTACTAGCGGGAGGTTGAATACGCAGTATTTT.

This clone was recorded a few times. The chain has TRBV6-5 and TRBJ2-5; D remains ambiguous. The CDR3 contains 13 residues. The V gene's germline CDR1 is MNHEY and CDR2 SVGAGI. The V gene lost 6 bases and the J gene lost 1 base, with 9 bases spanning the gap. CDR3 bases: TGTGCCAGCAGAGGCCTAGGCCAAGAGACCCAGTACTTC. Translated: CASRGLGQETQYF.

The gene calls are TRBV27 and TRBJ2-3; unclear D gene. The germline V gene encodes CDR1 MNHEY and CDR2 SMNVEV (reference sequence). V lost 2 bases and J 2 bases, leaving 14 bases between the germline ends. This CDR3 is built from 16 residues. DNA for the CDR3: TGTGCCAGCAGTTTAGGGTGGTCAGGATACACAGATACGCAGTATTTT. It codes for CASSLGWSGYTDTQYF.

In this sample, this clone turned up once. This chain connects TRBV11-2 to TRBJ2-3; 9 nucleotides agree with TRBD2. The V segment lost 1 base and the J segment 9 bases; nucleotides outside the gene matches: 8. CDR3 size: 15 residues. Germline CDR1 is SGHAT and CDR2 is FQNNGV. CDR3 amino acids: CASSLASGAGRTQYF. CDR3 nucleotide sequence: TGTGCCAGCAGCTTAGCTAGCGGGGCTGGGCGGACGCAGTATTTT.

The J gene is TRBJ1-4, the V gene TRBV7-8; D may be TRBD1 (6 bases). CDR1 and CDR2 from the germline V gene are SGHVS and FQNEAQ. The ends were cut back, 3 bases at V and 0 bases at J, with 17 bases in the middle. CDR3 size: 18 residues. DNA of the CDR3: TGTGCCAGCAGCTTCGGGGGGGCGATATTTGCAACTAATGAAAAACTGTTTTTT. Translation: CASSFGGAIFATNEKLFF. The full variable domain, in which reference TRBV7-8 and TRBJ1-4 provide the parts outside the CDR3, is GAGVSQSPRYKVAKRGQDVALRCDPISGHVSLFWYQQALGQGPEFLTYFQNEAQLDKSGLPSDRFFAERPEGSVSTLKIQRTQQEDSAVYLCASSFGGAIFATNEKLFFGSGTQLSVL.

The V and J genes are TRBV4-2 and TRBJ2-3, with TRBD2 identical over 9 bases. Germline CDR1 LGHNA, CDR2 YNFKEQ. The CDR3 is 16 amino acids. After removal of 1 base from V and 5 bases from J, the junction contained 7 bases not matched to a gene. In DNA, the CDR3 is TGTGCCAGCAGCCAAGTCGATAGCGGGAGTGAAGATACGCAGTATTTT. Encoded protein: CASSQVDSGSEDTQYF.